A selection of T cell receptor beta chains follows, all from one sample in a study of blood T cell repertoires in COVID-19. Assay used: immunoSEQ multiplex PCR; TCRdb lists only in-frame clones, some missing. Here the sample spans under 250,000 clones, around 84% being singletons. The sequenced sample consisted of peripheral blood. These receptors came from a man aged 45-65 years who had recovered from COVID-19. The CDR3 runs from the conserved cysteine through the conserved F or W. D genes are given only for firm matches. Size tells how often a clone was seen (once, few, many) or the class of an expanded clone, and some rows leave it out.

v_gene,d_gene,len,j_gene,abundance,CDR3aa,CDR3nt
TRBV19,NA,17,TRBJ2-5,NA,CASSFTGGGSLKETQYF,TGTGCCAGTAGTTTTACAGGGGGAGGGAGCCTGAAAGAGACCCAGTACTTC
TRBV29-1,TRBD2,14,TRBJ2-7,NA,CSARTASGRYEQYF,TGCAGCGCCAGAACGGCTAGCGGGAGGTACGAGCAGTACTTC
TRBV30,NA,14,TRBJ1-1,NA,CAWSVTGLNTEAFF,TGTGCCTGGAGTGTAACAGGGTTGAACACTGAAGCTTTCTTT
TRBV4-1,NA,14,TRBJ2-2,NA,CASSVRGFTGELFF,TGCGCCAGCAGCGTCCGGGGATTCACCGGGGAGCTGTTTTTT
TRBV6-1,TRBD1,17,TRBJ1-3,NA,CASSDRTGLSSGNTIYF,TGTGCCAGCAGTGATCGGACAGGGTTAAGCTCTGGAAACACCATATATTTT
TRBV6-5,TRBD1,15,TRBJ2-1,NA,CASSIDRGSYNEQFF,TGTGCCAGCAGTATCGACAGGGGATCCTACAATGAGCAGTTCTTC
TRBV5-1,NA,15,TRBJ1-4,NA,CASSVAGETGEKLFF,TGCGCCAGCAGCGTAGCAGGGGAGACGGGAGAAAAACTGTTTTTT
TRBV6-5,TRBD1,16,TRBJ2-1,NA,CASSYTDRGRTNEQFF,TGTGCCAGCAGTTACACGGACAGGGGGCGCACCAATGAGCAGTTCTTC
TRBV27,TRBD2,16,TRBJ2-1,NA,CASSDRTSGSRNEQFF,TGTGCCAGCAGTGATAGGACTAGCGGGAGTCGGAATGAGCAGTTCTTC
TRBV14,TRBD1,14,TRBJ1-4,NA,CASSPTGHDEKLFF,TGTGCCAGCAGCCCGACAGGGCATGATGAAAAACTGTTTTTT
TRBV2,TRBD1,14,TRBJ2-7,NA,CASSEGGQGYEQYF,TGTGCCAGCAGTGAAGGGGGACAGGGTTACGAGCAGTACTTC
TRBV4-2,TRBD2,17,TRBJ2-5,once,CASSQDGSGRGGETQYF,TGTGCCAGCAGCCAAGACGGAAGCGGGAGGGGGGGAGAGACCCAGTACTTC
TRBV4-1,TRBD2,16,TRBJ2-5,NA,CASSRTSGKGRETQYF,TGCGCCAGCAGTCGGACTAGCGGGAAGGGGCGAGAGACCCAGTACTTC
TRBV2,TRBD2,16,TRBJ2-2,many,CASSWTSGGITGELFF,TGTGCCAGCAGTTGGACTAGCGGAGGAATTACCGGGGAGCTGTTTTTT
TRBV28,TRBD1,15,TRBJ1-4,NA,CASSQQGATNEKLFF,TGTGCCAGCAGCCAACAGGGGGCAACTAATGAAAAACTGTTTTTT
TRBV7-2,NA,15,TRBJ1-2,NA,CASSLLADSNYGYTF,TGTGCCAGCAGCTTACTGGCAGATTCTAACTATGGCTACACCTTC
TRBV28,TRBD2,16,TRBJ2-7,NA,CASSPPPGGGSYEQYF,TGTGCCAGCAGTCCCCCCCCTGGCGGGGGCTCCTACGAGCAGTACTTC
TRBV15,TRBD1,14,TRBJ2-7,NA,CATSRDRSSYEQYF,TGTGCCACCTCGCGGGACAGGAGCTCCTACGAGCAGTACTTC
TRBV27,NA,14,TRBJ1-1,NA,CASSLFGDNTEAFF,TGTGCCAGCAGTTTATTCGGAGATAACACTGAAGCTTTCTTT
TRBV7-8,NA,14,TRBJ2-1,NA,CASSPDGVPLGQFF,TGTGCCAGCAGCCCAGACGGAGTGCCGTTAGGGCAGTTCTTC
TRBV11-2,TRBD2,17,TRBJ2-2,NA,CASSPGTSGANTGELFF,TGTGCCAGCAGCCCCGGGACTAGCGGGGCGAACACCGGGGAGCTGTTTTTT
TRBV30,NA,15,TRBJ2-7,once,CAWRENRGLSYEQYF,TGTGCCTGGAGGGAGAACCGGGGTCTTTCCTACGAGCAGTACTTC
TRBV10-2,TRBD2,18,TRBJ2-3,NA,CASSEYGLAVQLADTQYF,TGCGCCAGCAGTGAGTATGGACTAGCGGTCCAGCTGGCAGATACGCAGTATTTT
TRBV28,NA,12,TRBJ2-7,NA,CASTGMYYEQYF,TGTGCCAGCACCGGGATGTACTACGAGCAGTACTTC
TRBV30,NA,14,TRBJ1-6,NA,CAWSSRVGNSPLHF,TGTGCCTGGAGCTCCCGCGTCGGTAATTCACCCCTCCACTTT
TRBV19,NA,13,TRBJ1-4,NA,CASSSAVYEKLFF,TGTGCCAGTAGTTCCGCGGTTTATGAAAAACTGTTTTTT
TRBV7-9,NA,15,TRBJ2-7,NA,CASSLPSVTAYEQYF,TGTGCCAGCAGCTTACCGTCGGTAACTGCCTACGAGCAGTACTTC
TRBV28,NA,17,TRBJ1-5,NA,CASSFPPGRFGNQPQHF,TGTGCCAGCAGTTTCCCTCCAGGGCGGTTCGGCAATCAGCCCCAGCATTTT
TRBV6-5,NA,13,TRBJ2-1,NA,CASISSRANEQFF,TGTGCCAGCATTTCGTCCAGGGCGAATGAGCAGTTCTTC
TRBV24-1,TRBD1,13,TRBJ1-2,few,CATPGQGAGGYTF,TGTGCCACCCCCGGACAGGGGGCTGGTGGCTACACCTTC
TRBV28,TRBD1,16,TRBJ1-6,NA,CASSPSGQGRNSPLHF,TGTGCCAGCAGTCCATCTGGACAGGGACGAAATTCACCCCTCCACTTT
TRBV30,TRBD1,12,TRBJ2-7,NA,CARTGTGREQYF,TGTGCCCGGACCGGGACAGGGAGGGAGCAGTACTTC
TRBV28,NA,14,TRBJ2-7,NA,CASSPPRGSYEQYF,TGTGCCAGCAGCCCACCCCGGGGCTCCTACGAGCAGTACTTC
TRBV28,NA,14,TRBJ2-7,NA,CASSLKGWAYEQYF,TGTGCCAGCAGTTTAAAGGGGTGGGCCTACGAGCAGTACTTC
TRBV4-1,TRBD2,17,TRBJ2-3,NA,CASSRYGLAGGTDTQYF,TGCGCCAGCAGCCGGTACGGACTAGCGGGCGGCACAGATACGCAGTATTTT
TRBV7-9,NA,14,TRBJ1-2,once,CASSFKDTNYGYTF,TGTGCCAGCAGCTTCAAAGACACAAACTATGGCTACACCTTC
TRBV28,NA,17,TRBJ1-2,NA,CASRPTAGASVNYGYTF,TGTGCCAGCAGACCCACCGCGGGGGCTTCAGTTAACTATGGCTACACCTTC
TRBV5-1,NA,15,TRBJ2-7,NA,CASSLGRGLTYEQYF,TGCGCCAGCAGCTTGGGAAGGGGTCTAACCTACGAGCAGTACTTC
TRBV5-1,TRBD1,15,TRBJ2-2,NA,CASSFGDRDTGELFF,TGCGCCAGCAGCTTCGGTGACAGGGACACCGGGGAGCTGTTTTTT
TRBV7-9,TRBD2,14,TRBJ2-2,many,CASSYAGVTGELFF,TGTGCCAGCAGCTATGCGGGAGTCACCGGGGAGCTGTTTTTT
TRBV30,NA,15,TRBJ2-2,NA,CAWKRTVFTGGELFF,TGTGCCTGGAAAAGGACAGTGTTTACGGGCGGGGAGCTGTTTTTT
TRBV7-9,TRBD2,16,TRBJ2-2,NA,CASSSQTSLFTGELFF,TGTGCCAGCAGCTCGCAGACTAGCCTGTTCACCGGGGAGCTGTTTTTT
TRBV5-1,TRBD2,16,TRBJ2-3,NA,CASSLVLAGEGDTQYF,TGCGCCAGCAGCTTGGTACTAGCGGGAGAGGGAGATACGCAGTATTTT
TRBV5-1,TRBD1,14,TRBJ1-2,NA,CASSEGQGAYGYTF,TGCGCCAGCAGCGAGGGACAGGGGGCCTATGGCTACACCTTC
TRBV28,TRBD1,14,TRBJ1-2,once,CAGSRGQGAGGYTF,TGTGCCGGCAGCAGGGGACAGGGGGCGGGTGGCTACACCTTC